These T cell receptor beta chains were read from a single sample in a study of control samples from healthy donors and cancer patients. Only in-frame clones appear in the TCRdb table, and some are missing; sequencing was by immunoSEQ multiplex PCR. The sample shows approximately 110,000 clones, 83% of them seen only once. Material: blood. The source is a woman aged 50 to 60 in good health. Each CDR3 is given with its conserved first and last residue. Each record gives: D gene, clone size, V gene, CDR3 length, J gene, CDR3 DNA, CDR3 protein. D genes are given only for firm matches. Expanded clones get a size class; other rows say once, few or many, or leave the size out.

>.|.|TRBV5-1|17|TRBJ1-2
TGCGCCAGCAGCTTGGAAGTGGCCCGCGGGGGTAACTATGGCTACACCTTC
CASSLEVARGGNYGYTF
>.|.|TRBV19|14|TRBJ1-2
TGTGCCAGTAGAATCGGGGTAAGGGACTATGGCTACACCTTC
CASRIGVRDYGYTF
>.|.|TRBV24-1|17|TRBJ2-2
TGTGCCACCAGTGAGTCCACAGGTTCGAACAAACACCGGGGAGCTGTTTTT
CATSESTGSNKHRGAVF
>TRBD1|.|TRBV27|14|TRBJ1-1
TGTGCCAGCACCCAACAGGGGGCATTCACTGAAGCTTTCTTT
CASTQQGAFTEAFF
>.|.|TRBV4-3|15|TRBJ1-2
TGCGCCAGCAGCCAAGGACAGTACGCTAACTATGGCTACACCTTC
CASSQGQYANYGYTF
>.|.|TRBV13|15|TRBJ1-2
TGTGCCAGCAGCTTAGGTGGTAGGGTCGTCTATGGCTACACCTTC
CASSLGGRVVYGYTF
>.|.|TRBV13|15|TRBJ2-7
TGTGCCAGCAGCAATGAGGAGGCATCCTCCTACGAGCAGTACTTC
CASSNEEASSYEQYF
>TRBD1|.|TRBV19|14|TRBJ1-5
TGTGCCAGTAGTGGGACAGGGGGCGGTCAGCCCCAGCATTTT
CASSGTGGGQPQHF
>.|.|TRBV7-3|13|TRBJ1-1
TGTGCCAGCAGTTTGTCGTCTACGGAGTTGGCTTTCTTT
CASSLSSTELAFF
>.|.|TRBV15|11|TRBJ1-1
TGTGCCACCAGCAGAGAAAATCTCCAGATATTT
CATSRENLQIF
>.|.|TRBV4-1|14|TRBJ2-1
TGCGCCAGCAGGCCAGCGGAGTCCTACAATGAGCAGTTCTTC
CASRPAESYNEQFF
>.|.|TRBV7-9|12|TRBJ1-4
TGTGCCAGCACCCTAAATAGAGAAAAACTGTTTTTT
CASTLNREKLFF
>.|once|TRBV7-3|13|TRBJ2-3
TGTGCCAGCAGCTCGTTCAACACAGATACGCAGTATTTT
CASSSFNTDTQYF
>.|few|TRBV9|13|TRBJ2-7
TGTGCCAGCAGCTCCCAAAAGGGCTACGAGCAGTACTTC
CASSSQKGYEQYF
>.|.|TRBV29-1|13|TRBJ2-1
TGCAGCGTCCCTCGGACCGTCCGCAATGAGCAGTTCTTC
CSVPRTVRNEQFF
>TRBD1|.|TRBV6-4|14|TRBJ2-3
TGTGCCAGCAGCGAGGGACAGAGCACAGATACGCAGTATTTT
CASSEGQSTDTQYF